These 23 T cell receptor beta chains came from one sample sequenced in a study of OX40 agonist ivuxolimab in advanced cancers. Repertoires were generated with immunoSEQ multiplex PCR, while TCRdb's copy carries only in-frame clones and drops some. The sample has tens of thousands of clones; 70% to 85% are singletons. Material: CD4+ or CD8+ T cells sorted from blood, obtained in a trial of the OX40 agonist ivuxolimab. These receptors all come from an adult with an advanced solid tumor such as melanoma, head and neck, liver or kidney cancer.

V usage is TRBV6-5 and J usage is TRBJ2-7; D unclear. CDR3 size: 12 residues. Germline CDR1 MNHEY, CDR2 SVGAGI. V gave up 4 bases and J gave up 12 bases, with 16 bases separating them. CDR3 sequence (DNA): TGTGCCAGCAGTTTCCGGACGTCCAGTCTGTACTTC. Its translation: CASSFRTSSLYF.

V usage is TRBV7-9 and J usage is TRBJ1-2; no clear D. The CDR3 contains 14 residues. The V end was cut by 6 bases, the J end by 0 bases, with 11 bases between. The germline gives CDR1 SEHNR, CDR2 FQNEAQ (reference sequence). For the CDR3, the DNA is TGTGCCAGCAGACCTGGGGTTACTAACTATGGCTACACCTTC. It translates to CASRPGVTNYGYTF.

In this sample, this clone turned up once. CDR3 sequence: CASSLGSLSTEAFF. The CDR3 DNA sequence: TGTGCCAGCAGCTTAGGGTCTCTGAGCACTGAAGCTTTCTTT. This rearrangement joins TRBV7-3 to TRBJ1-1; D remains unclear. This CDR3 spans 14 amino acids. Germline values: CDR1 SGHTA, CDR2 FQGTGA. Deletions cut 2 bases from V and 4 bases from J, with 11 bases between.

The chain couples TRBV5-5 to TRBJ2-2; 7 nucleotides align to TRBD2. Losses at the gene ends were 2 bases for V and 5 bases for J; bases not matched to a gene: 9. The CDR3 spans 16 residues. The germline CDR1 and CDR2 sequences are SGHKS and YYEKEE (reference sequence). CDR3 sequence (DNA): TGTGCCAGCAGCTTTTCTAGCGGAGGAGGGACCGGGGAGCTGTTTTTT. The encoded protein is CASSFSSGGGTGELFF.

The V and J genes are TRBV5-1 and TRBJ2-5; a possible D gene is TRBD1 (5 bases). Trimming cost V 5 bases and J 7 bases, with 15 bases left between them. Germline V gene data show CDR1 as SGHRS and CDR2 as YFSETQ. CDR3 length: 13 residues. This chain's CDR3 is CASRRVSQGTQYF. The CDR3 bases are TGCGCCAGCAGACGGGTGTCCCAGGGGACCCAGTACTTC. Looking up the rest from reference TRBV5-1 and TRBJ2-5 gives the full variable domain: KAGVTQTPRYLIKTRGQQVTLSCSPISGHRSVSWYQQTPGQGLQFLFEYFSETQRNKGNFPGRFSGRQFSNSRSEMNVSTLELGDSALYLCASRRVSQGTQYFGPGTRLLVL.

This clone has only one observation. The chain joins TRBV7-9 to TRBJ2-2; D is undetermined. Germline assignment: CDR1 SEHNR and CDR2 FQNEAQ (reference sequence). The CDR3 length is 14 residues. The V end lost 5 bases, the J end lost 4 bases, and 11 bases lay between the germline ends. The CDR3: CASSARAPTGELFF. DNA for the CDR3: TGTGCCAGCAGCGCCCGGGCACCCACCGGGGAGCTGTTTTTT.

The chain uses TRBV18 and TRBJ2-7; possibly TRBD2 for D (5 bases). Germline CDR1 is KGHSH and CDR2 is LQKENI. The CDR3 contains 14 residues. Trimming left V 3 bases short and J 0 bases short, with 9 bases between. The CDR3 bases are TGTGCCAGCTCACCCGTAGGGAGCTCCTACGAGCAGTACTTC. The encoded protein is CASSPVGSSYEQYF.

This sequence joins TRBV7-9 and TRBJ2-4; a weak D match, TRBD2 (6 bases). Germline-derived CDR1 and CDR2 are SEHNR and FQNEAQ (reference sequence). V lost 3 bases and J lost 1, with 10 bases in between. The CDR3 length is 15 residues. Here the CDR3 DNA reads TGTGCCAGCAGCTTGCTTGGGGGGGCCAAAAACATTCAGTACTTC. Residues: CASSLLGGAKNIQYF.

The chain is built from TRBV7-2 and TRBJ2-3; no clear D. The CDR3 extends over 13 amino acids. CDR1 and CDR2 from the germline V gene are SGHTA and FQGNSA. V lost 6 bases and J 0 bases, leaving 7 bases between the germline ends. CDR3 in amino acids: CASRVGSTDTQYF. The CDR3, as DNA: TGTGCCAGCAGGGTAGGAAGCACAGATACGCAGTATTTT.

The rearrangement joins TRBV21-1 to TRBJ2-7; the DNA was not used to check the table's D call, TRBD2. TRBV21-1 is reported as a pseudogene. The CDR3 totals 16 residues. CDR3 nucleotide sequence: TGTGCCAGCACCAACCAGCGGGGTCGAGGATTGTGCGAGCAGTACTTC. The encoded protein is CASTNQRGRGLCEQYF.

The chain joins TRBV5-3 to TRBJ2-3; D not certain. TRBV5-3 is annotated as an ORF whose role is uncertain. With 0 bases removed from V and 0 bases from J, the gap between germline ends came to 11 bases. The CDR3 is 16 amino acids. CDR3 amino acids: CARSLGVKTSTDTQYF. As DNA, the CDR3 is TGTGCCAGAAGCTTGGGAGTGAAAACTAGCACAGATACGCAGTATTTT.

This chain uses TRBV19 with TRBJ2-5, with D possibly TRBD2 on 6 matching bases. The CDR3 loop spans 15 amino acids. Trimming took 4 bases from V and 4 from J, leaving 16 bases between them. The germline gives CDR1 LNHDA, CDR2 SQIVND (reference sequence). In DNA form, the CDR3 reads TGTGCCAGTAGTACTACCAGGGTTAGCGGAGAGACCCAGTACTTC. Residues: CASSTTRVSGETQYF.

This clone was picked up one time. V usage is TRBV6-5 and J usage is TRBJ1-4; D ambiguous. The germline V and J ends were trimmed by 5 bases and 3 bases, with 10 bases remaining between them. CDR1 MNHEY and CDR2 SVGAGI come from the germline V gene. The CDR3 loop spans 14 amino acids. The CDR3 nucleotides are TGTGCCAGCAGTGAAACGTGGGCTAATGAAAAACTGTTTTTT. Protein product: CASSETWANEKLFF.

This clone is medium-sized in the sample. This rearrangement joins TRBV5-1 to TRBJ2-7; D might be TRBD2 (6 bases). V gave up 0 bases and J gave up 0 bases, with 7 bases separating them. CDR3 length equals 14 residues. CDR1 is SGHRS and CDR2 is YFSETQ in the germline V gene. CDR3 residues: CASSLDGSSYEQYF. The CDR3 DNA reads as TGCGCCAGCAGCTTGGACGGGAGCTCCTACGAGCAGTACTTC.

This chain uses TRBV7-9 with TRBJ1-1; D remains unclear. This CDR3 has 13 residues. V lost 8 bases, J lost 1 base, and 11 bases lay in between. Germline V gene lookup returns CDR1 SEHNR and CDR2 FQNEAQ (reference sequence). CDR3 residues: CASLYGSNTEAFF. CDR3 nucleotides: TGTGCCAGCTTGTACGGCTCGAACACTGAAGCTTTCTTT.

The rearrangement links TRBV2 to TRBJ2-1; D remains unclear. V was shortened by 4 bases and J by 3 bases, with 7 bases between the two germline ends. This CDR3 has 13 amino acids. Germline V gives CDR1 SNHLY, CDR2 FYNNEI. The CDR3 here is CASSVQDYNEQFF. In nucleotides, the CDR3 is TGTGCCAGCAGTGTACAAGACTACAATGAGCAGTTCTTC.

This clone was found once. The rearrangement links TRBV6-1 to TRBJ1-1, with TRBD1 as a possible D gene (6 bases). CDR3 size: 14 residues. CDR1 is MNHNS, CDR2 SASEGT, per germline. Trimming left V 5 bases short and J 2 bases short, with 12 bases between. The DNA for the CDR3 is TGTGCCAGCAGTCGGGACACCTACAACACTGAAGCTTTCTTT. The encoded protein is CASSRDTYNTEAFF.

The chain joins TRBV29-1 to TRBJ2-1; D unresolved. Per the germline V gene, CDR1 is SQVTM and CDR2 is ANQGSEA. V was trimmed by 4 bases and J by 5 bases, leaving 6 bases between them. This CDR3 has 11 amino acids. The CDR3 spells CSVAIHNEQFF. The CDR3 coding sequence is TGCAGCGTTGCTATCCACAATGAGCAGTTCTTC.

This chain joins TRBV28 and TRBJ2-4; D is ambiguous. The ends were cut back, 8 bases at V and 4 bases at J, with 15 bases in the middle. This CDR3 region has 14 residues. Germline V lookup: CDR1 MDHEN, CDR2 SYDVKM. For the CDR3, the DNA is TGTGCCAGCTGCCTGTATGGCGGAAAAAACATTCAGTACTTC. It codes for CASCLYGGKNIQYF.

This rearrangement joins TRBV19 to TRBJ2-2; 10 positions agree with TRBD1. The germline CDR1 and CDR2 sequences are LNHDA and SQIVND (reference sequence). J was trimmed by 3 bases and V by 3 bases; bases with no gene match: 1. The CDR3 runs 15 residues. The CDR3, as DNA: TGTGCCAGTAGTATGGGGACAGGGGACACCGGGGAGCTGTTTTTT. Protein: CASSMGTGDTGELFF.

The rearrangement uses TRBV6-6 and TRBJ2-5, with D unclear. The J call may be mistaken, given a closer DNA end match to TRBJ2-7. This CDR3 has 12 residues. Germline loops: CDR1 MNHNY, CDR2 SVGAGI (reference sequence). The CDR3 region is CASSYSNYEQYF. The CDR3 DNA is TGTGCCAGCAGTTACTCTAATTACGAGCAGTACTTC.

This clone is a singleton in its sample. The V and J genes are TRBV6-5 and TRBJ1-1; no clear D gene. V was trimmed by 5 bases and J by 4 bases, leaving 11 bases between them. This CDR3 contains 13 residues. Looked up from germline, CDR1 is MNHEY and CDR2 is SVGAGI. CDR3 nucleotide sequence: TGTGCCAGCAGTGAACTATGGTCCACTGAAGCTTTCTTT. Encoded protein: CASSELWSTEAFF.

The chain has TRBV9 and TRBJ2-1; D unclear. The germline V gene has CDR1 SGDLS and CDR2 YYNGEE. The V end was cut by 4 bases, the J end by 0 bases, with 11 bases between. CDR3 length: 15 amino acids. This CDR3 reads CASSPRFSSYNEQFF. The DNA of the CDR3 is TGTGCCAGCAGCCCTCGTTTTAGCTCCTACAATGAGCAGTTCTTC.